A selection of T cell receptor beta chains follows, all from one sample in a study of shared clonotypes between healthy human individuals. Assay used: immunoSEQ multiplex PCR; TCRdb lists only in-frame clones, some missing. Among about 2.3 million clones listed, under 95% were seen once. Sequencing was performed on naive CD4+ T cells from PBMCs. These receptors were taken from a man aged 18 to 35 in good health. Some clones in this sample may be carry-over from other donors' samples. Both conserved end residues are part of each CDR3. The order of the fields is CDR3 protein, CDR3 DNA, V gene, clone size, D gene, J gene. A D gene is named only where the DNA matches it firmly. Part of the rows lack a size; the others show once, few, many or a class for expanded clones.

CDR3 protein: CASSFATNEKLFF; CDR3 DNA: TGCGCCAGCAGCTTTGCAACTAATGAAAAACTGTTTTTT; V gene: TRBV5-1; clone size: once; D gene: -; J gene: TRBJ1-4
CDR3 protein: CASGRGFYNEQFF; CDR3 DNA: TGCGCCAGCGGCAGGGGCTTCTACAATGAGCAGTTCTTC; V gene: TRBV4-3; clone size: -; D gene: -; J gene: TRBJ2-1
CDR3 protein: CASSESYVTPQFF; CDR3 DNA: TGCGCCAGCAGTGAGTCGTATGTGACTCCGCAGTTCTTC; V gene: TRBV10-1; clone size: -; D gene: -; J gene: TRBJ2-1
CDR3 protein: CASNIPGSSTDTQYF; CDR3 DNA: TGTGCCAGCAATATACCTGGGTCTAGCACAGATACGCAGTATTTT; V gene: TRBV28; clone size: -; D gene: -; J gene: TRBJ2-3
CDR3 protein: CASSPTSVYTDTQYF; CDR3 DNA: TGTGCCAGCAGCCCCACTAGCGTCTACACAGATACGCAGTATTTT; V gene: TRBV14; clone size: -; D gene: TRBD2; J gene: TRBJ2-3
CDR3 protein: CASSFGTRSYEQYF; CDR3 DNA: TGTGCCAGCAGCTTTGGGACACGCTCCTACGAGCAGTACTTC; V gene: TRBV11-1; clone size: -; D gene: -; J gene: TRBJ2-7
CDR3 protein: CASSPGTDQPQHF; CDR3 DNA: TGTGCCAGCTCACCGGGGACAGATCAGCCCCAGCATTTT; V gene: TRBV18; clone size: few; D gene: TRBD1; J gene: TRBJ1-5
CDR3 protein: CASKRGNLNTEAFF; CDR3 DNA: TGTGCCAGCAAACGGGGGAACCTGAACACTGAAGCTTTCTTT; V gene: TRBV2; clone size: -; D gene: -; J gene: TRBJ1-1
CDR3 protein: CSVEISRDTEAFF; CDR3 DNA: TGCAGCGTTGAAATAAGCCGGGACACTGAAGCTTTCTTT; V gene: TRBV29-1; clone size: -; D gene: -; J gene: TRBJ1-1
CDR3 protein: CASTGADTQYF; CDR3 DNA: TGTGCCAGCACTGGGGCAGATACGCAGTATTTT; V gene: TRBV5-4; clone size: -; D gene: -; J gene: TRBJ2-3
CDR3 protein: CASSRDRGFNEQYF; CDR3 DNA: TGTGCCAGCAGCCGAGACAGGGGTTTCAACGAGCAGTACTTC; V gene: TRBV14; clone size: -; D gene: TRBD1; J gene: TRBJ2-7
CDR3 protein: CASYTPRTVQETQYF; CDR3 DNA: TGTGCCAGCTATACCCCCCGAACTGTCCAAGAGACCCAGTACTTC; V gene: TRBV6-1; clone size: -; D gene: -; J gene: TRBJ2-5
CDR3 protein: CAIRGLASSYEQYF; CDR3 DNA: TGTGCCATCAGGGGACTAGCGTCAAGCTACGAGCAGTACTTC; V gene: TRBV10-3; clone size: -; D gene: TRBD2; J gene: TRBJ2-7
CDR3 protein: CARSGFRDRGPRGTEAFF; CDR3 DNA: TGTGCCAGAAGCGGATTCCGGGACAGGGGGCCGAGGGGCACTGAAGCTTTCTTT; V gene: TRBV5-3; clone size: -; D gene: TRBD1; J gene: TRBJ1-1
CDR3 protein: CASSYLSGSDTGELFF; CDR3 DNA: TGTGCCAGCAGCTACCTTAGCGGGAGTGACACCGGGGAGCTGTTTTTT; V gene: TRBV5-5; clone size: -; D gene: TRBD2; J gene: TRBJ2-2
CDR3 protein: CASSLDRGHTDTQYF; CDR3 DNA: TGCGCCAGCAGCTTGGACAGGGGGCACACAGATACGCAGTATTTT; V gene: TRBV5-1; clone size: -; D gene: TRBD1; J gene: TRBJ2-3
CDR3 protein: CASSQRRDSSYEQYF; CDR3 DNA: TGTGCCAGCAGCCAGCGTCGGGACAGCTCCTACGAGCAGTACTTC; V gene: TRBV7-8; clone size: -; D gene: TRBD1; J gene: TRBJ2-7
CDR3 protein: CASRGTANQPQHF; CDR3 DNA: TGTGCCAGCAGGGGGACGGCCAATCAGCCCCAGCATTTT; V gene: TRBV6-1; clone size: -; D gene: -; J gene: TRBJ1-5
CDR3 protein: CASSRGQARNQPQHF; CDR3 DNA: TGTGCCAGCAGTAGGGGACAGGCCCGCAATCAGCCCCAGCATTTT; V gene: TRBV2; clone size: -; D gene: TRBD1; J gene: TRBJ1-5
CDR3 protein: CASSLASSGSGDTQYF; CDR3 DNA: TGCGCCAGCAGCTTGGCTTCTAGCGGGAGTGGAGATACGCAGTATTTT; V gene: TRBV5-1; clone size: -; D gene: TRBD2; J gene: TRBJ2-3
CDR3 protein: CASSYRTGRHEQFF; CDR3 DNA: TGTGCCAGCAGCTACAGGACAGGGCGGCATGAGCAGTTCTTC; V gene: TRBV5-4; clone size: -; D gene: TRBD1; J gene: TRBJ2-1
CDR3 protein: CASSPGPSSYNEQFF; CDR3 DNA: TGTGCCAGCAGCCCTGGGCCAAGCTCCTACAATGAGCAGTTCTTC; V gene: TRBV7-3; clone size: -; D gene: -; J gene: TRBJ2-1
CDR3 protein: CASSLGGNQETQYF; CDR3 DNA: TGTGCCAGCAGTTTAGGGGGGAACCAAGAGACCCAGTACTTC; V gene: TRBV28; clone size: -; D gene: -; J gene: TRBJ2-5
CDR3 protein: CASSLGGVRGGELFF; CDR3 DNA: TGTGCCAGCAGCTTAGGTGGTGTCCGGGGCGGGGAGCTGTTTTTT; V gene: TRBV7-2; clone size: once; D gene: -; J gene: TRBJ2-2
CDR3 protein: CASSATGLAHEQYF; CDR3 DNA: TGTGCCAGCAGCGCCACAGGGCTCGCACACGAGCAGTACTTC; V gene: TRBV9; clone size: once; D gene: -; J gene: TRBJ2-7
CDR3 protein: CASSYSLAGVAGELFF; CDR3 DNA: TGTGCCAGCAGTTACTCCCTAGCGGGAGTTGCCGGGGAGCTGTTTTTT; V gene: TRBV6-5; clone size: -; D gene: TRBD2; J gene: TRBJ2-2
CDR3 protein: CASSLLGLAIYNEQFF; CDR3 DNA: TGTGCCAGCAGCTTACTAGGTCTAGCGATCTACAATGAGCAGTTCTTC; V gene: TRBV7-9; clone size: -; D gene: -; J gene: TRBJ2-1
CDR3 protein: CATRTGVADSPLHF; CDR3 DNA: TGTGCCACGCGGACAGGGGTTGCAGATTCACCCCTCCACTTT; V gene: TRBV10-3; clone size: -; D gene: TRBD1; J gene: TRBJ1-6
CDR3 protein: CASSLGAGVSYNEQFF; CDR3 DNA: TGTGCCAGCAGCCTTGGAGCGGGAGTATCCTACAATGAGCAGTTCTTC; V gene: TRBV7-6; clone size: -; D gene: TRBD2; J gene: TRBJ2-1
CDR3 protein: CASSQGAGADLSRIQYF; CDR3 DNA: TGCGCCAGCAGCCAGGGGGCGGGAGCAGATCTTTCACGCATTCAGTACTTC; V gene: TRBV4-1; clone size: -; D gene: -; J gene: TRBJ2-4
CDR3 protein: CASSIGVSTGTYGYTF; CDR3 DNA: TGTGCCAGTAGTATAGGTGTTTCGACAGGGACCTATGGCTACACCTTC; V gene: TRBV19; clone size: -; D gene: TRBD1; J gene: TRBJ1-2
CDR3 protein: CATGSGTGHNEQFF; CDR3 DNA: TGTGCCACCGGATCGGGGACAGGTCACAATGAGCAGTTCTTC; V gene: TRBV6-5; clone size: -; D gene: TRBD1; J gene: TRBJ2-1
CDR3 protein: CASSMGGAMNTEAFF; CDR3 DNA: TGTGCCAGTAGTATGGGAGGGGCTATGAACACTGAAGCTTTCTTT; V gene: TRBV19; clone size: -; D gene: -; J gene: TRBJ1-1
CDR3 protein: CASSLAGGPTDTQYF; CDR3 DNA: TGTGCCAGCAGTTTAGCGGGAGGGCCGACAGATACGCAGTATTTT; V gene: TRBV28; clone size: -; D gene: TRBD2; J gene: TRBJ2-3
CDR3 protein: CARGTSGSGKNEQYF; CDR3 DNA: TGTGCCAGGGGGACTAGCGGGAGTGGGAAGAACGAGCAGTACTTC; V gene: TRBV6-5; clone size: -; D gene: TRBD2; J gene: TRBJ2-7
CDR3 protein: CASSEAGTAAFGAQHF; CDR3 DNA: TGTGCCAGCAGCGAGGCCGGGACAGCGGCTTTTGGGGCCCAGCATTTT; V gene: TRBV7-8; clone size: once; D gene: TRBD1; J gene: TRBJ1-5
CDR3 protein: CASSQEWMGEETQYF; CDR3 DNA: TGTGCCAGCAGCCAAGAGTGGATGGGAGAAGAGACCCAGTACTTC; V gene: TRBV4-2; clone size: -; D gene: -; J gene: TRBJ2-5
CDR3 protein: CASSFGTGASTGELFF; CDR3 DNA: TGCGCCAGCAGCTTCGGTACGGGAGCGTCCACCGGGGAGCTGTTTTTT; V gene: TRBV5-1; clone size: -; D gene: -; J gene: TRBJ2-2
CDR3 protein: CASSVTGTVRPYEQYF; CDR3 DNA: TGCGCCAGCAGCGTAACTGGGACAGTCCGTCCCTACGAGCAGTACTTC; V gene: TRBV5-1; clone size: -; D gene: TRBD1; J gene: TRBJ2-7
CDR3 protein: CASSMDRASSYEQYF; CDR3 DNA: TGTGCCAGTAGTATGGACAGGGCATCCTCCTACGAGCAGTACTTC; V gene: TRBV19; clone size: -; D gene: TRBD1; J gene: TRBJ2-7
CDR3 protein: CASPSGLNTEAFF; CDR3 DNA: TGCGCCAGCCCCTCCGGACTGAACACTGAAGCTTTCTTT; V gene: TRBV10-1; clone size: -; D gene: -; J gene: TRBJ1-1
CDR3 protein: CASSLALAGAASYNEQFF; CDR3 DNA: TGTGCCAGCAGCTTAGCACTCGCCGGGGCCGCATCCTACAATGAGCAGTTCTTC; V gene: TRBV11-2; clone size: -; D gene: -; J gene: TRBJ2-1
CDR3 protein: CASTPGGQPQHF; CDR3 DNA: TGTGCCAGTACCCCCGGAGGGCAGCCCCAGCATTTT; V gene: TRBV19; clone size: -; D gene: -; J gene: TRBJ1-5
CDR3 protein: CASSPSGRSYNEQFF; CDR3 DNA: TGTGCCAGCAGTCCCTCGGGGCGCTCCTACAATGAGCAGTTCTTC; V gene: TRBV27; clone size: -; D gene: -; J gene: TRBJ2-1
CDR3 protein: CASSLAAATQETQYF; CDR3 DNA: TGTGCCAGCAGCTTGGCCGCAGCCACCCAAGAGACCCAGTACTTC; V gene: TRBV5-8; clone size: once; D gene: -; J gene: TRBJ2-5
CDR3 protein: CASGWKGIGGPYNEQFF; CDR3 DNA: TGTGCTAGTGGTTGGAAAGGGATTGGCGGCCCCTACAATGAGCAGTTCTTC; V gene: TRBV12-5; clone size: -; D gene: -; J gene: TRBJ2-1
CDR3 protein: CASSLVRLAGGSTDTQYF; CDR3 DNA: TGTGCCAGCAGCTTGGTGCGACTAGCGGGAGGGAGCACAGATACGCAGTATTTT; V gene: TRBV5-4; clone size: -; D gene: TRBD2; J gene: TRBJ2-3
CDR3 protein: CASSVSSGSNEQYF; CDR3 DNA: TGCGCCAGCAGCGTATCTAGCGGGAGCAACGAGCAGTACTTC; V gene: TRBV5-1; clone size: -; D gene: TRBD2; J gene: TRBJ2-7
CDR3 protein: CASSRPESGQPQHF; CDR3 DNA: TGTGCCAGCAGCAGACCCGAGAGCGGACAGCCCCAGCATTTT; V gene: TRBV5-6; clone size: -; D gene: -; J gene: TRBJ1-5
CDR3 protein: CASSFSEISEAFF; CDR3 DNA: TGTGCCAGCAGTTTTAGTGAGATTTCTGAAGCTTTCTTT; V gene: TRBV27; clone size: -; D gene: -; J gene: TRBJ1-1
CDR3 protein: CASSPRDKSYEQYF; CDR3 DNA: TGTGCCAGCTCACCACGGGACAAGTCCTACGAGCAGTACTTC; V gene: TRBV18; clone size: -; D gene: -; J gene: TRBJ2-7
CDR3 protein: CAWSSRQGSGNQPQHF; CDR3 DNA: TGTGCCTGGAGTTCCCGACAGGGCTCGGGCAATCAGCCCCAGCATTTT; V gene: TRBV30; clone size: -; D gene: TRBD1; J gene: TRBJ1-5
CDR3 protein: CASSPGGQGASQPQHF; CDR3 DNA: TGTGCCAGCAGCCCGGGGGGCCAGGGGGCAAGTCAGCCCCAGCATTTT; V gene: TRBV28; clone size: -; D gene: TRBD1; J gene: TRBJ1-5
CDR3 protein: CASSPYPGGTDTQYF; CDR3 DNA: TGTGCCAGCAGCCCGTACCCAGGGGGCACAGATACGCAGTATTTT; V gene: TRBV11-1; clone size: -; D gene: -; J gene: TRBJ2-3